One sample yielded the 3 T cell receptor beta chains listed below, sequenced in a study of blood T cell repertoires in COVID-19. Clones were sequenced by immunoSEQ multiplex PCR, and TCRdb holds only the in-frame ones, with some missing. In the table there are more than 80,000 clones, about four fifths of which are singletons. Sequenced: peripheral blood. Receptors were obtained from a woman aged 70-85 years with acute or convalescent COVID-19.

This clone has only a few counts. This sequence joins TRBV6-5 and TRBJ2-1; D gene ambiguous. CDR3 length equals 15 residues. The V and J ends lost 5 bases and 2 bases respectively, with 13 bases between them. The V gene's germline CDR1 is MNHEY and CDR2 SVGAGI. The CDR3, as DNA: TGTGCCAGCAGTCCAAACCCTAAGACCTACAATGAGCAGTTCTTC. This encodes CASSPNPKTYNEQFF.

V usage is TRBV24-1 and J usage is TRBJ2-7; D may be TRBD2 (5 bases). The CDR3 extends over 15 amino acids. Looked up from germline, CDR1 is KGHDR and CDR2 is SFDVKD. V lost 6 bases and J lost 2, with 16 bases in between. As DNA, the CDR3 is TGTGCCACCAGTCCCGGGAACGGTTACACCTACGAGCAGTACTTC. Protein: CATSPGNGYTYEQYF.

The chain couples TRBV30 to TRBJ2-1; no firm D call. Germline-derived CDR1 and CDR2 are GTSNPN and SVGIG (reference sequence). There are 15 residues in the CDR3. The germline V and J ends were trimmed by 0 bases and 1 base, with 10 bases remaining between them. The CDR3 here is CAWSVPQESYNEQFF. The CDR3 DNA reads as TGTGCCTGGAGTGTACCGCAGGAATCCTACAATGAGCAGTTCTTC.